This TCR beta chain appears in the sequencing data of a study of post-analysis software for immune sequencing data. This CDR3 spans 15 amino acids. The germline V and J ends were trimmed by 0 bases and 5 bases, with 13 bases remaining between them. CDR1 is SGHRS and CDR2 is YFSETQ in the germline V gene. In the case of this clonotype: Its antigen is currently unknown.

Carried by the TCR beta cDNA libraries were unique molecular identifiers. With about 0.95 to 11 million T cells as the source, roughly 0.5 million cDNA molecules resulted. In TCRdb, the PCR reads were re-called with MiXCR into one record per CDR3 protein. The repertoire holds about 810,000 distinct CDR3 sequences, with 53% as singletons. Findings of the study overall: Comparison with controls showed significantly lower normalized Chao1 diversity in multiple sclerosis patients. Controls showed lower frequencies than patients for five TRBV segments, and TRBV5-6, TRBV5-1 and TRBV20-1 were among these. Same-batch preparations were strongly co-clustered by F measure.

The sequencing sample was made of blood. The V gene is TRBV5-1, the J gene TRBJ2-3, with D possibly matching TRBD1 (5 bases). This clonotype was obtained from a girl aged 5-17 years with multiple sclerosis. In DNA form, the CDR3 reads TGCGCCAGCAGCTTGGAGGGGCAGGGAAGAGATACGCAGTATTTT. Translation: CASSLEGQGRDTQYF.